These 2 T cell receptor beta chains share one sample of origin, sequenced in a study of shared T cell receptors in the human thymus. Profiled with immunoSEQ multiplex PCR; TCRdb holds only in-frame clones, not every one. The repertoire holds almost 550,000 clones, with about 80% as singletons. The sample was also reused in another study, on human thymus T cells.

Sequences were obtained from thymocytes. These receptors were taken from a boy under three years old with a congenital heart defect.

This chain connects TRBV5-4 to TRBJ2-7; TRBD1 matches 7 bases. The CDR3 has 14 amino acids. Germline loops: CDR1 SGHNT, CDR2 YYREEE (reference sequence). Trimming at V came to 4 bases and at J to 0 bases, leaving 4 bases not matched to a gene. In nucleotides, the CDR3 is TGTGCCAGCAGCACGGACAGGCCCTCCTACGAGCAGTACTTC. Its protein product is CASSTDRPSYEQYF.

The chain combines TRBV10-3 with TRBJ1-4; maybe TRBD1 (6 bases). V was cut by 6 bases and J by 4 bases, with 18 bases left in between. This CDR3 has 16 residues. Germline CDR1 is ENHRY and CDR2 is SYGVKD. In nucleotides, the CDR3 is TGTGCCATCAGCCGGACAGTAGACGTACTTAATGAAAAACTGTTTTTT. This gives the protein CAISRTVDVLNEKLFF.